The T cell receptor beta chain under discussion was sequenced for a study of blood T cell repertoires in COVID-19 (dated by TCRdb to about 2020). Notes on the research overall: Samples from collaborators originated in the United States, Italy and Spain and spanned both the acute and convalescent phases of COVID-19. The dataset comprised deeply sampled blood TCRbeta repertoires from subjects exposed to, actively infected with, or recovered from COVID-19. The prospective study material was composed of cDNA or gDNA derived from T cells, B-cell-depleted T cells, or PBMCs. A de-identified subject ID, COVID-19 status, age in years and sex were almost always included in the sample metadata. The samples were drawn from the first 160 participants of the ongoing ImmuneRACE study and from 1,254 subjects provided by 6 global collaborators. Where HLA class I and class II types were available, the types were taken from metadata supplied by the sample provider, not from assay-based typing. A freely available public database, intended as a resource for researchers studying the immune response to SARS-CoV-2, is where the repertoires were released.

TCRbeta CDR3 regions were amplified from genomic DNA using the immunoSEQ Assay, a bias-controlled multiplex PCR. Concerning the study's data processing: Nucleated cell counts per sample were estimated from amplification of reference gene primers within the assay. To quantify the absolute abundance of each unique TCRbeta CDR3 rearrangement, sequence reads were collapsed and filtered. For each sample, productive Simpson clonality was calculated as the square root of Simpson's diversity index across productive rearrangements. This is the immuneACCESS table as TCRdb keeps it, with only in-frame sequences that have V and J called. A part of the clones is gone; compared with another copy, unresolved V genes explain less than half, and the rest is unexplained. V, J and clone size are taken as reported in that table, and D and trimming were inferred from the DNA itself. The sample records about 58,000 clones, over 75% of which are singletons. The top ten constitute around an eighth of the sample.

V and J are trimmed by 2 bases and 0 bases, and the gene matches miss 16 bases of the junction. For CDR1 and CDR2, the germline V gene lists MNHNS and SASEGT. Taken from cysteine to phenylalanine, the CDR3 has 21 residues. CDR3 DNA only is kept here, 63 bases in frame from base 1. This clone has just a few counts. Its recognized antigen is unknown. One base away there is no much larger clone; base qualities are not given. The collaborating institutions used their own protocols to collect whole blood in K2EDTA tubes. Collaborator samples were shipped for TCRbeta analysis as frozen whole blood, isolated PBMCs, or DNA extracted from either sample type. General findings and caveats noted by the study authors: How much clinical and demographic metadata was included differed by source and by participant, and the metadata was provided uncurated.

The TCR was taken from a woman aged 60-75 years with active COVID-19. The receptor chain draws on TRBV6-1 and TRBJ1-5; the central 10 bases match TRBD1. Sequenced: peripheral blood. Here the CDR3 is given as CASSELPGGQGRGYSNQPQHF. The bases read TGTGCCAGCAGTGAACTCCCCGGGGGACAGGGGAGGGGATATAGCAATCAGCCCCAGCATTTT.